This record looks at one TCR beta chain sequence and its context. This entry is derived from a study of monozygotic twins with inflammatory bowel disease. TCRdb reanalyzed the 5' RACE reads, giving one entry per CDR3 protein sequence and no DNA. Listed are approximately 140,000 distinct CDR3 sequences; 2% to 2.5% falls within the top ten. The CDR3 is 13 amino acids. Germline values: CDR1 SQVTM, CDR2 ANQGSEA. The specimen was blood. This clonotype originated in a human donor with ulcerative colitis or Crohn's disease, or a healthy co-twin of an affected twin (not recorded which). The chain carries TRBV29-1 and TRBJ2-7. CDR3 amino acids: CSVGNGYAYEQYF.